The clone carrying this T cell receptor beta chain was recorded at least ten times. Its specificity is unknown. This specimen belongs to a study of T cell repertoires in cytomegalovirus infection. In TCRdb, the reads were re-called with MiXCR into one record per CDR3 protein. Found here are roughly 700,000 distinct CDR3 sequences, around a third of them singletons; the top ten hold 18%. The CDR3 has 16 residues. The J segment lost 4 bases and the V segment lost 6 bases, leaving 13 bases of the junction unmatched. The origin of this receptor is a human donor in good health (CMV status not recorded). Some clones in this sample may be carry-over from other donors' samples. J is TRBJ2-3 and V is TRBV12-3 or TRBV12-4; 7 bases line up with TRBD2. Material: cultured PBMCs, obtained from culture after CMV antigen stimulation. This chain's CDR3 is CASRPERGRGPDTQYF. The CDR3 nucleotides read TGTGCCAGCAGACCGGAGCGGGGCCGGGGCCCAGATACGCAGTATTTT.